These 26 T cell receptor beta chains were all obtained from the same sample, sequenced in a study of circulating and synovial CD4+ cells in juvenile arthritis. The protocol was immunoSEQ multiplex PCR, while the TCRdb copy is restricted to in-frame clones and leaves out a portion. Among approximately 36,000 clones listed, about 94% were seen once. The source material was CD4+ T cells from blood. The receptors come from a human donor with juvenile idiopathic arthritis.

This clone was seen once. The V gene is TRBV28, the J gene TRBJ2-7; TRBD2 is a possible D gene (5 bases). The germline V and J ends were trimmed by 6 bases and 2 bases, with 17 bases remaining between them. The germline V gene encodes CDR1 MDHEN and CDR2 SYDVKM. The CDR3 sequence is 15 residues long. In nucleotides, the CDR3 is TGTGCCAGCAGCCCGAGGGCCCGGAGCCCCTACGAGCAGTACTTC. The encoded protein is CASSPRARSPYEQYF.

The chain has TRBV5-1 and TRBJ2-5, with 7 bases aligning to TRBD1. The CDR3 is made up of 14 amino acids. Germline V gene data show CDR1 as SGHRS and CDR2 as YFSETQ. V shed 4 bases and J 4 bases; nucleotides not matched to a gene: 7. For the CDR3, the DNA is TGCGCCAGCAGCAAGACCAGGGGGTCAGAGACCCAGTACTTC. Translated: CASSKTRGSETQYF.

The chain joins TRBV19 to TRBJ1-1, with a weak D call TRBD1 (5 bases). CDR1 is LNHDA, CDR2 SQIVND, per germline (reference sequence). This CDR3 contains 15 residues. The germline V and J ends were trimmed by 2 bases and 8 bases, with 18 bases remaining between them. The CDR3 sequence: CASSIRGSGAREAFF. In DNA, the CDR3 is TGTGCCAGTAGTATACGGGGGAGTGGAGCTAGGGAAGCTTTCTTT.

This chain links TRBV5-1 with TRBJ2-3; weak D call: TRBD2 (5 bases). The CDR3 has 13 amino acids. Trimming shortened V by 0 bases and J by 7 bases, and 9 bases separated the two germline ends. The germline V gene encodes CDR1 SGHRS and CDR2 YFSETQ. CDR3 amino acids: CASSLGGANTQYF. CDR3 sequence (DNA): TGCGCCAGCAGCTTGGGGGGAGCAAATACGCAGTATTTT.

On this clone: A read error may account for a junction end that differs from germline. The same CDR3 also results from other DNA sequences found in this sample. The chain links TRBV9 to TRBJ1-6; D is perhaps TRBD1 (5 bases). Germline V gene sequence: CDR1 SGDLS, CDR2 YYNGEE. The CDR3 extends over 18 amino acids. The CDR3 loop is CASSRKTAQGSYNSPLHF. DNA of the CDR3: TGTGCCAGCAGCCGGAAGACCGCCCAGGGCTCCTATAATTCCCCCCTCCACTTT.

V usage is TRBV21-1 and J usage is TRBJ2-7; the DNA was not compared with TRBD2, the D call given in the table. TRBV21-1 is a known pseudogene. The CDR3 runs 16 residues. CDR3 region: CASSGGGQPVTYEQYF. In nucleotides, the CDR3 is TGTGCCAGCAGCGGGGGGGGCCAGCCTGTAACCTACGAGCAGTACTTC.

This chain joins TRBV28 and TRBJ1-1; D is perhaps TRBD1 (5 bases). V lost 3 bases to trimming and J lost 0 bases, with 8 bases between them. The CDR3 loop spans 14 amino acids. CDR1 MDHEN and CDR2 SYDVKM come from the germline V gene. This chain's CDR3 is CASSLGGVNTEAFF. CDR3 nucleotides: TGTGCCAGCAGTTTGGGGGGAGTGAACACTGAAGCTTTCTTT.

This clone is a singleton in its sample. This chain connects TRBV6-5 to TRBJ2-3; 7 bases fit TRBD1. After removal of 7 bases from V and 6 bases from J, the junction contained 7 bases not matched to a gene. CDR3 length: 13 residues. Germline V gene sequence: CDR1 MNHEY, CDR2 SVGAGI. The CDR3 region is CASNLGGGDTQYF. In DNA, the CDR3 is TGTGCCAGCAACCTAGGGGGCGGCGATACGCAGTATTTT.

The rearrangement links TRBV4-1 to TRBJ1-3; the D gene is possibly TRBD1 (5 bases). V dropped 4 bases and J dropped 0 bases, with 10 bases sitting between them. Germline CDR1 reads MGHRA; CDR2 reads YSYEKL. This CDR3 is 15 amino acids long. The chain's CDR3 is CASSPRQFSGNTIYF. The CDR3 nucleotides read TGCGCCAGCAGCCCGAGACAGTTCTCTGGAAACACCATATATTTT.

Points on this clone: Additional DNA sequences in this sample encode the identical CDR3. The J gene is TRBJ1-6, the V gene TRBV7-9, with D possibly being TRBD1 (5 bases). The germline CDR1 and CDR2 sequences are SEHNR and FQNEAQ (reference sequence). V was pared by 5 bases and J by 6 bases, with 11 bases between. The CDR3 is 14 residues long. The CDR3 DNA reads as TGTGCCAGCAGCCCCCTGGGGGGTAATTCACCCCTCCACTTT. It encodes CASSPLGGNSPLHF.

The CDR3 here is CASSPRLAGANEQFF. CDR3 DNA sequence: TGTGCCAGCAGCCCCAGACTAGCGGGGGCCAATGAGCAGTTCTTC. This chain links TRBV7-3 with TRBJ2-1; 12 bases match TRBD2. The germline V gene encodes CDR1 SGHTA and CDR2 FQGTGA. The CDR3 consists of 15 residues. The V segment lost 5 bases and the J segment 6 bases; nucleotides outside the gene matches: 5.

The CDR3 nucleotides are TGTGCCAGCAGCTTAGGGCAGATGAACACTGAAGCTTTCTTT. This sequence encodes CASSLGQMNTEAFF. The rearrangement links TRBV7-6 to TRBJ1-1; D is unclear. The CDR3 consists of 14 residues. Germline values: CDR1 SGHVS, CDR2 FNYEAQ. V lost 1 base, J lost 0 bases, and 6 bases lay in between. Complete variable domain (other parts from reference TRBV7-6 and TRBJ1-1): GAGVSQSPRYKVTKRGQDVALRCDPISGHVSLYWYRQALGQGPEFLTYFNYEAQQDKSGLPNDRFSAERPEGSISTLTIQRTEQRDSAMYRCASSLGQMNTEAFFGQGTRLTVV.

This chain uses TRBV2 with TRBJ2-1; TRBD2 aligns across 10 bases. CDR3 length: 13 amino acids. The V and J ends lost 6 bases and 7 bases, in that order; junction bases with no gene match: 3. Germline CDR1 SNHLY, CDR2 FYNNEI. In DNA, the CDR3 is TGTGCCAGCAGACGGACTAGCGGTAATGAGCAGTTCTTC. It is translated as CASRRTSGNEQFF.

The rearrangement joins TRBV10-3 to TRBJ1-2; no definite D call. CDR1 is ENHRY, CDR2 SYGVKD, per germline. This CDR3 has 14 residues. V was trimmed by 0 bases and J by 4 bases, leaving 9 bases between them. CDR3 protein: CAISESEASYGYTF. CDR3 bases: TGTGCCATCAGTGAGTCGGAGGCCTCCTATGGCTACACCTTC.

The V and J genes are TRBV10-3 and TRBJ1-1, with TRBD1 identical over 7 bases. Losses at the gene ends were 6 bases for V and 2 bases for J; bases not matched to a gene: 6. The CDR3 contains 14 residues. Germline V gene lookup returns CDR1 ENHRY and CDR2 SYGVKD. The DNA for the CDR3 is TGTGCCATCAGCGACAGGGACCGAAACACTGAAGCTTTCTTT. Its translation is CAISDRDRNTEAFF.

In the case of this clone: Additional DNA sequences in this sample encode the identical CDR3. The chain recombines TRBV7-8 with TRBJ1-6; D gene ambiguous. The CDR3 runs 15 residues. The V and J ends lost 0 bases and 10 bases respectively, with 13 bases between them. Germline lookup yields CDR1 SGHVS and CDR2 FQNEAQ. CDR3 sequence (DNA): TGTGCCAGCAGCTTAGCGGGCGGGGTACGGTCACCCCTCCACTTT. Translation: CASSLAGGVRSPLHF.

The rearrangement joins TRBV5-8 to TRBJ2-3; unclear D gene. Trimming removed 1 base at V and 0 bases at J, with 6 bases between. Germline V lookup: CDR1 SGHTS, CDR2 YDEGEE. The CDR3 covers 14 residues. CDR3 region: CASSLWQSTDTQYF. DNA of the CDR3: TGTGCCAGCAGCTTGTGGCAGAGCACAGATACGCAGTATTTT.

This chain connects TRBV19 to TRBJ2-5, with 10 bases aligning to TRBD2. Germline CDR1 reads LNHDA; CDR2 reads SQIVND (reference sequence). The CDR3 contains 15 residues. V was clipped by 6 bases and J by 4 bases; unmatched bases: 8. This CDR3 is CASSRLAGPGETQYF. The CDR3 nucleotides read TGTGCCAGTAGCAGACTAGCGGGCCCCGGAGAGACCCAGTACTTC.

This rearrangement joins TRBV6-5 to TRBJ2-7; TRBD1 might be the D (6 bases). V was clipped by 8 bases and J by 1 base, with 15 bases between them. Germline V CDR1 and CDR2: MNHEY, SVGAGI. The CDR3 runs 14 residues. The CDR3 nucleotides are TGTGCCAGCGGTACTAAGCAGGGGTCCTACGAGCAGTACTTC. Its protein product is CASGTKQGSYEQYF.

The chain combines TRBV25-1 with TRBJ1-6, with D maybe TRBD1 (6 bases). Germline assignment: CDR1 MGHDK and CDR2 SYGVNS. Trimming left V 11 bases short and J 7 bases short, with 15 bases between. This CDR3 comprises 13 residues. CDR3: CAAVGGPNSPLHF. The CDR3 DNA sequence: TGTGCCGCCGTAGGGGGACCAAATTCACCCCTCCACTTT. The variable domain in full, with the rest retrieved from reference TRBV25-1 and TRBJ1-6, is EADIYQTPRYLVIGTGKKITLECSQTMGHDKMYWYQQDPGMELHLIHYSYGVNSTEKGDLSSESTVSRIRTEHFPLTLESARPSHTSQYLCAAVGGPNSPLHFGNGTRLTVT.

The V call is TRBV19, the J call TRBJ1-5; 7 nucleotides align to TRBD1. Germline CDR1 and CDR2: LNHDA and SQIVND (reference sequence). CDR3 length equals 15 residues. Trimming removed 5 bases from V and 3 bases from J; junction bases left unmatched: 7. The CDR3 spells CASSYKTGLNQPQHF. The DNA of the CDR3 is TGTGCCAGTAGTTACAAGACAGGGCTCAATCAGCCCCAGCATTTT.

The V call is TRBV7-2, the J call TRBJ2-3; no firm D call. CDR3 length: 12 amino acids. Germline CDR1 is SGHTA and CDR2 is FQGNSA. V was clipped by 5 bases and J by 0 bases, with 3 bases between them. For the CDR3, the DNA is TGTGCCAGCAGCCCTAGCACAGATACGCAGTATTTT. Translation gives CASSPSTDTQYF.

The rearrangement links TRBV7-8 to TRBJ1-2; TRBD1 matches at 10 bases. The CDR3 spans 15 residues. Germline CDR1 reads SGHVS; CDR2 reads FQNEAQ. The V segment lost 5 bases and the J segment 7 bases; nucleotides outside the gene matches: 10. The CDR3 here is CASSRMMGQGSGYTF. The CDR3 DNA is TGTGCCAGCAGCCGAATGATGGGACAGGGGAGTGGCTACACCTTC.

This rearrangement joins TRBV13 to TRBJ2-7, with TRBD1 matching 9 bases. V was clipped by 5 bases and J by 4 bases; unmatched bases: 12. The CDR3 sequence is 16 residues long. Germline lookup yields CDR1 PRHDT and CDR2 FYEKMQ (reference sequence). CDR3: CASSPQPGTGLYEQYF. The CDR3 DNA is TGTGCCAGCAGCCCACAACCCGGGACAGGGCTTTACGAGCAGTACTTC.

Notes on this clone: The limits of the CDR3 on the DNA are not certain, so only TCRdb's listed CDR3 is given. The CDR3 protein is CASSFDRTSGGYSCNEQFF. The chain combines TRBV12-1 with TRBJ2-1; the table assigns TRBD2, which was not confirmed against the DNA. TRBV12-1 represents a pseudogene. The CDR3 spans 19 amino acids, including both terminal residues.

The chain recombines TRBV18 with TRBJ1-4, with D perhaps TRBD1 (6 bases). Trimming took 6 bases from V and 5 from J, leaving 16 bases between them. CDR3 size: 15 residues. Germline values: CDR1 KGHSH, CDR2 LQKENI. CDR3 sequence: CASSSDIQGNEKLFF. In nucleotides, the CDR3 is TGTGCCAGCTCTTCGGACATACAGGGAAATGAAAAACTGTTTTTT.